One sample yielded the 22 T cell receptor beta chains listed below, sequenced in a study of blood T cell repertoires in COVID-19. Only in-frame clones appear in the TCRdb table, and some are missing; sequencing was by immunoSEQ multiplex PCR. The table records 100,000 to 120,000 clones, roughly four fifths of them present only once. The sequenced sample consisted of peripheral blood. The source of these receptors is an older woman with acute or convalescent COVID-19.

V is TRBV5-1 and J is TRBJ1-4, with TRBD1 matching 11 bases. This CDR3 comprises 15 residues. The germline V gene encodes CDR1 SGHRS and CDR2 YFSETQ. Germline trimming cut 3 bases from V and 7 bases from J; bases unmatched to any gene: 5. The CDR3 DNA reads as TGCGCCAGCAGCTCGACCGGGACAGGGGGTGAAAAACTGTTTTTT. Encoded protein: CASSSTGTGGEKLFF.

The CDR3 is CASKTSGQGYSNQPQHF. In DNA, the CDR3 is TGTGCCAGCAAAACCTCGGGACAGGGCTATAGCAATCAGCCCCAGCATTTT. This chain links TRBV28 with TRBJ1-5, with 9 positions matching TRBD1. CDR3 size: 17 residues. V gave up 7 bases and J gave up 0 bases; unmatched junction bases: 10. CDR1 and CDR2 from the germline V gene are MDHEN and SYDVKM.

The sample holds one count of this clone. J is TRBJ2-3 and V is TRBV9, with 8 bases that match TRBD2. Germline CDR1 SGDLS, CDR2 YYNGEE. V gave up 0 bases and J gave up 5 bases; unmatched junction bases: 5. The CDR3 spans 15 residues. The CDR3 DNA reads TGTGCCAGCAGCGTAGATCCCGGGGGGGGAGATACGCAGTATTTT. The encoded protein is CASSVDPGGGDTQYF.

Notes on this clone: This may be a read error: a much more frequent sequence differs by one nucleotide. V usage is TRBV12-3 or TRBV12-4 and J usage is TRBJ1-1; the D gene is possibly TRBD1 (6 bases). The CDR3 is 13 residues long. V lost 6 bases and J 3 bases, leaving 11 bases between the germline ends. CDR3 nucleotides: TGTGCCAGCAGGAGGGGGGGCTACACTGAAGCTTTCTTT. This sequence encodes CASRRGGYTEAFF.

This clone showed up just once. This chain uses TRBV30 with TRBJ1-1, with 11 bases fitting TRBD1. This CDR3 spans 15 amino acids. V lost 5 bases and J lost 4; bases outside the gene matches: 9. Germline CDR1 and CDR2: GTSNPN and SVGIG (reference sequence). CDR3 DNA: TGTGCCTGGTTCGGGGCGGGGACAGGGGGCACTGAAGCTTTCTTT. This codes for CAWFGAGTGGTEAFF.

This chain joins TRBV28 and TRBJ1-1; tentatively, D is TRBD1 (5 bases). Germline CDR1 MDHEN, CDR2 SYDVKM. The CDR3 has 14 amino acids. Trimming stripped 1 base from V and 1 base from J, with 7 bases between. The CDR3 DNA sequence: TGTGCCAGCAGTTTATCGCAGGGGAACACTGAAGCTTTCTTT. Translated, it gives CASSLSQGNTEAFF.

The chain is built from TRBV20-1 and TRBJ2-1; 10 bases map to TRBD2. The length of the CDR3 is 15 residues. Trimming at V came to 3 bases and at J to 5 bases, leaving 7 bases not matched to a gene. CDR1 and CDR2 from the germline V gene are DFQATT and SNEGSKA (reference sequence). CDR3: CSASPLAGGDNEQFF. DNA of the CDR3: TGCAGTGCTAGTCCCTTAGCGGGGGGCGACAATGAGCAGTTCTTC.

This clone appeared a few times. This chain connects TRBV25-1 to TRBJ1-2; TRBD1 matches 9 bases. The CDR3 runs to 13 residues. Germline V gene lookup returns CDR1 MGHDK and CDR2 SYGVNS. With 2 bases clipped from V and 8 bases from J, the junction kept 3 bases outside the gene matches. CDR3 loop: CASSETDRGGYTF. DNA for the CDR3: TGTGCCAGCAGTGAAACGGACAGGGGAGGCTACACCTTC.

The rearrangement uses TRBV6-2 or TRBV6-3 and TRBJ1-5, with TRBD1 identical over 9 bases. The germline V gene has CDR1 MNHEY and CDR2 SVGEGT. J gave up 3 bases and V 2 bases, and 5 bases lay outside the gene matches. This CDR3 comprises 16 residues. In DNA, the CDR3 is TGTGCCAGCAGTTACCCGGACAGGGGACTCAATCAGCCCCAGCATTTT. Amino acids: CASSYPDRGLNQPQHF.

The V and J genes are TRBV9 and TRBJ2-2, with 8 bases aligning to TRBD2. Germline V gives CDR1 SGDLS, CDR2 YYNGEE. Trimming removed 0 bases from V and 5 bases from J; junction bases left unmatched: 6. The CDR3 extends over 16 amino acids. CDR3 sequence (DNA): TGTGCCAGCAGCGTAGCTCGGGGACTAGAAACCGGGGAGCTGTTTTTT. This translates into CASSVARGLETGELFF.

V gene TRBV18 combines with J gene TRBJ1-3; 8 bases are a match to TRBD1. CDR1 is KGHSH, CDR2 LQKENI, per germline. The CDR3 extends over 16 amino acids. The V and J ends lost 5 bases and 0 bases, in that order; junction bases with no gene match: 6. The CDR3 is CASSATGGDSGNTIYF. The CDR3 DNA reads TGTGCCAGCTCAGCCACAGGGGGTGACTCTGGAAACACCATATATTTT. Full variable domain (rest looked up from reference TRBV18 and TRBJ1-3): NAGVMQNPRHLVRRRGQEARLRCSPMKGHSHVYWYRQLPEEGLKFMVYLQKENIIDESGMPKERFSAEFPKEGPSILRIQQVVRGDSAAYFCASSATGGDSGNTIYFGEGSWLTVV.

The CDR3 DNA sequence: TGTGCCAGCACCCCCGACAGGGGGCCTTACTATGGCTACACCTTC. Translating gives CASTPDRGPYYGYTF. The chain links TRBV6-5 to TRBJ1-2; 10 bases match TRBD1. The junction had 8 bases not matched to a gene; V was cut back by 7 bases and J by 3 bases. CDR3 length equals 15 residues. Looked up from germline, CDR1 is MNHEY and CDR2 is SVGAGI.

V usage is TRBV28 and J usage is TRBJ1-2; D remains ambiguous. The ends were cut back, 3 bases at V and 4 bases at J, with 9 bases in the middle. The CDR3 length is 13 residues. Germline CDR1 is MDHEN and CDR2 is SYDVKM. The CDR3 DNA reads TGTGCCAGCAGTTTTGGTAGCGGCTATGGCTACACCTTC. Translation: CASSFGSGYGYTF.

This chain joins TRBV7-6 and TRBJ2-1; 13 nucleotides match TRBD2. V dropped 5 bases and J dropped 1; count of bases not matched to a gene: 8. The CDR3 has 18 amino acids. CDR1 is SGHVS, CDR2 FNYEAQ, per germline. For the CDR3, the DNA is TGTGCCAGCAGCGAGTCCCCGGGACTAGCGGGGTCCTACAATGAGCAGTTCTTC. This gives the protein CASSESPGLAGSYNEQFF.

This clone appeared once. This sequence joins TRBV18 and TRBJ2-5; 13 nucleotides align to TRBD2. The CDR3 sequence is 14 residues long. Germline CDR1 and CDR2: KGHSH and LQKENI. J lost 5 bases, V lost 5 bases, and 2 bases had no gene match. CDR3 coding DNA: TGTGCCAGCTCAGGACTAGCGGGGGACGAGACCCAGTACTTC. The encoded protein is CASSGLAGDETQYF.

The CDR3 DNA reads TGTGCCAGCAAGTGGGGGGGATACAATGAGCAGTTCTTC. Translated, it gives CASKWGGYNEQFF. The chain couples TRBV12-3 or TRBV12-4 to TRBJ2-1; 7 bases match TRBD2. This CDR3 is 13 amino acids long. Trimming took 7 bases from V and 4 from J; bases not matched to a gene: 4.

This rearrangement joins TRBV6-8 to TRBJ2-3; 7 bases match TRBD1. CDR3 length: 13 amino acids. Germline CDR1 MNHGY, CDR2 SAAAGT. V shed 9 bases, J shed 4 bases, and the junction held 7 bases outside the gene matches. The CDR3 reads CARLTGWADTQYF. The DNA of the CDR3 is TGTGCCAGATTGACAGGGTGGGCAGATACGCAGTATTTT.

This chain uses TRBV9 with TRBJ2-2; a weak D match, TRBD2 (7 bases). This CDR3 region has 16 residues. The ends were cut back, 3 bases at V and 1 base at J, with 13 bases in the middle. Looked up from germline, CDR1 is SGDLS and CDR2 is YYNGEE. CDR3 coding DNA: TGTGCCAGCAGCGAAGGGGGGGCATTGAACACCGGGGAGCTGTTTTTT. Protein product: CASSEGGALNTGELFF.

This clone was seen just once. The chain is built from TRBV6-5 and TRBJ1-3; D gene ambiguous. CDR3 length: 13 residues. The V end lost 7 bases, the J end lost 11 bases, and 18 bases lay between the germline ends. The germline V gene encodes CDR1 MNHEY and CDR2 SVGAGI. The CDR3 DNA sequence: TGTGCCAGCACCGAAGGAGGGATTTGGGCCATATATTTT. It specifies CASTEGGIWAIYF.

CDR3 bases: TGTGCCAGCAGCGTAGACCCAGGGGTCTCACCTGGAAACACCATATATTTT. This sequence encodes CASSVDPGVSPGNTIYF. V usage is TRBV9 and J usage is TRBJ1-3, with D possibly being TRBD1 (6 bases). The CDR3 totals 17 residues. V was pared by 0 bases and J by 2 bases, with 15 bases between. The germline gives CDR1 SGDLS, CDR2 YYNGEE.

The chain recombines TRBV15 with TRBJ1-5, with a tentative D call TRBD1 (5 bases). The CDR3 is made up of 14 amino acids. Germline V gene data show CDR1 as LNHNV and CDR2 as YYDKDF (reference sequence). Trimming cost V 3 bases and J 8 bases, with 14 bases left between them. The CDR3 DNA follows: TGTGCCACCAGCAGGGGGCAGGGAGGCGAGCCCCAGCATTTT. Translation: CATSRGQGGEPQHF.

The chain is built from TRBV2 and TRBJ2-5; 12 nucleotides agree with TRBD2. The length of the CDR3 is 15 residues. The germline V gene encodes CDR1 SNHLY and CDR2 FYNNEI. After removal of 7 bases from V and 5 bases from J, the junction contained 8 bases not matched to a gene. Here the CDR3 reads CASTSGLAGTETQYF. CDR3 in DNA: TGTGCCAGCACCTCCGGACTAGCGGGGACGGAGACCCAGTACTTC.